These 14 T cell receptor beta chains originate from one sample sequenced in a study of OX40 agonist ivuxolimab in advanced cancers. Sequencing used immunoSEQ multiplex PCR; TCRdb keeps in-frame clones, though not all of them. The table records approximately 38,000 clones, 80% to 85% of them present only once. Sequenced here: CD4+ or CD8+ T cells sorted from blood, sampled in a trial of the OX40 agonist ivuxolimab. Receptors were obtained from an adult with an advanced solid tumor such as melanoma, head and neck, liver or kidney cancer.

This CDR3 reads CASSRTNRGNTEAFF. In nucleotides, the CDR3 is TGTGCCAGTAGTAGAACCAACAGGGGGAACACTGAAGCTTTCTTT. The chain has TRBV19 and TRBJ1-1, with 7 bases lining up with TRBD1. This CDR3 region has 15 residues. Trimming removed 4 bases from V and 1 base from J; junction bases left unmatched: 6. The germline CDR1 and CDR2 sequences are LNHDA and SQIVND (reference sequence).

The V and J genes are TRBV7-9 and TRBJ1-3; D is ambiguous. The CDR3 is made up of 13 amino acids. CDR1 and CDR2 (germline): SEHNR, FQNEAQ (reference sequence). Trimming took 1 base from V and 3 from J, leaving 4 bases between them. The CDR3 region has the DNA TGTGCCAGCAGCTTAGGGTTTGGAAACACCATATATTTT. Translating gives CASSLGFGNTIYF.

V usage is TRBV7-3 and J usage is TRBJ2-3; 9 positions agree with TRBD2. CDR3 length: 15 residues. Germline CDR1 and CDR2: SGHTA and FQGTGA. J lost 4 bases, V lost 3 bases, and 5 bases had no gene match. The DNA for the CDR3 is TGTGCCAGCAGCTTGGCGGGAGGGCCCCCAGATACGCAGTATTTT. Its translation: CASSLAGGPPDTQYF.

V is TRBV5-4 and J is TRBJ2-1; tentatively, D is TRBD2 (6 bases). Germline V lookup: CDR1 SGHNT, CDR2 YYREEE (reference sequence). V shed 0 bases and J shed 0 bases, with 22 bases lying between them. The CDR3 runs 20 residues. CDR3 region: CASSLVGGNGDFSSYNEQFF. CDR3 nucleotide sequence: TGTGCCAGCAGCTTGGTAGGAGGAAATGGGGACTTTAGCTCCTACAATGAGCAGTTCTTC.

This rearrangement joins TRBV7-6 to TRBJ2-5, with D maybe TRBD2 (6 bases). Looked up from germline, CDR1 is SGHVS and CDR2 is FNYEAQ. CDR3 length: 15 residues. The ends were cut back, 1 base at V and 5 bases at J, with 14 bases in the middle. CDR3 residues: CASSLEVPGRETQYF. CDR3 sequence (DNA): TGTGCCAGCAGCTTAGAGGTTCCGGGGAGGGAGACCCAGTACTTC.

The rearrangement uses TRBV6-4 and TRBJ1-5, with TRBD1 matching over 10 bases. CDR1 and CDR2 (germline): MRHNA, SNTAGT. The CDR3 is 20 amino acids. The ends lost 0 bases at V and 2 bases at J; junction bases unmatched: 13. CDR3 nucleotide sequence: TGTGCCAGCAGTGACTCCCGAGGTGACAGGGGGCAAGTCGGCAATCAGCCCCAGCATTTT. The encoded protein is CASSDSRGDRGQVGNQPQHF.

About this clone itself: The identical CDR3 is also encoded by other nucleotide sequences in the sample. The chain carries TRBV19 and TRBJ2-7; D may be TRBD1 or TRBD2 (5 bases each). In germline, CDR1 is LNHDA, CDR2 SQIVND (reference sequence). The CDR3 covers 14 residues. Between the trimmed V and J ends, which lost 2 bases and 3 bases, there was a span of 11 bases. The DNA for the CDR3 is TGTGCCAGTAGTATATCAGGGACGAACTACGAGCAGTACTTC. Translating gives CASSISGTNYEQYF.

This clone was detected only a few times. V usage is TRBV7-3 and J usage is TRBJ1-2, with 8 bases aligning to TRBD1. Losses at the gene ends were 6 bases for V and 8 bases for J; bases not matched to a gene: 14. Germline CDR1 is SGHTA and CDR2 is FQGTGA. The CDR3 is 15 residues long. The CDR3 reads CASSPRQGQGWGYTF. The CDR3 DNA is TGTGCCAGCAGTCCACGCCAAGGACAGGGCTGGGGCTACACCTTC.

This rearrangement joins TRBV9 to TRBJ2-3, with 10 bases fitting TRBD1. CDR1 SGDLS and CDR2 YYNGEE come from the germline V gene. CDR3 length: 16 amino acids. Unmatched junction bases numbered 8, after V lost 4 bases and J lost 3 bases. DNA of the CDR3: TGTGCCAGCAGCCCAAGGGACAGGGGAGCAACAGATACGCAGTATTTT. Translation: CASSPRDRGATDTQYF.

The chain carries TRBV5-4 and TRBJ1-2; 7 nucleotides agree with TRBD1. V was clipped by 4 bases and J by 8 bases; unmatched bases: 8. CDR1 and CDR2 (germline): SGHNT, YYREEE (reference sequence). CDR3 size: 13 residues. In nucleotides, the CDR3 is TGTGCCAGCAGCCCCAGACAGGGCGACGGCTACACCTTC. Protein sequence: CASSPRQGDGYTF.

V is TRBV7-9 and J is TRBJ1-4, with a tentative D call TRBD1 (6 bases). Trimming left V 0 bases short and J 8 bases short, with 16 bases between. Germline assignment: CDR1 SEHNR and CDR2 FQNEAQ (reference sequence). The CDR3 totals 16 residues. The CDR3 here is CASSLASGGFFEKLFF. The CDR3 coding sequence is TGTGCCAGCAGCTTAGCGTCGGGGGGCTTTTTCGAAAAACTGTTTTTT. The variable domain in full, completed from reference TRBV7-9 and TRBJ1-4, reads DTGVSQNPRHKITKRGQNVTFRCDPISEHNRLYWYRQTLGQGPEFLTYFQNEAQLEKSRLLSDRFSAERPKGSFSTLEIQRTEQGDSAMYLCASSLASGGFFEKLFFGSGTQLSVL.

In its sample, this clone was seen a few times. CDR3 amino acids: CASSSSGPLGALHF. CDR3 coding DNA: TGTGCCAGCAGTTCATCAGGGCCCCTCGGAGCCCTCCACTTT. The J gene is TRBJ1-6, the V gene TRBV28, with D possibly being TRBD1 (5 bases). The germline V and J ends were trimmed by 4 bases and 14 bases, with 18 bases remaining between them. The CDR3 is made up of 14 amino acids. Germline CDR1 reads MDHEN; CDR2 reads SYDVKM.

V is TRBV6-1 and J is TRBJ2-5, with D perhaps matching TRBD1 (5 bases). V was trimmed by 10 bases and J by 1 base, leaving 10 bases between them. CDR3 length equals 12 residues. Germline V lookup: CDR1 MNHNS, CDR2 SASEGT. CDR3 nucleotide sequence: TGTGCCACCCGACAGTCCCAAGAGACCCAGTACTTC. This encodes CATRQSQETQYF.

There are a few counts of this clone. This sequence joins TRBV19 and TRBJ2-2; D remains ambiguous. The CDR3 loop spans 14 amino acids. Trimming took off 5 bases at V and 3 bases at J, with 10 bases between the two ends. Looked up from germline, CDR1 is LNHDA and CDR2 is SQIVND (reference sequence). The CDR3 sequence: CASSGVGHTGELFF. CDR3 DNA: TGTGCCAGTAGTGGGGTAGGGCACACCGGGGAGCTGTTTTTT.